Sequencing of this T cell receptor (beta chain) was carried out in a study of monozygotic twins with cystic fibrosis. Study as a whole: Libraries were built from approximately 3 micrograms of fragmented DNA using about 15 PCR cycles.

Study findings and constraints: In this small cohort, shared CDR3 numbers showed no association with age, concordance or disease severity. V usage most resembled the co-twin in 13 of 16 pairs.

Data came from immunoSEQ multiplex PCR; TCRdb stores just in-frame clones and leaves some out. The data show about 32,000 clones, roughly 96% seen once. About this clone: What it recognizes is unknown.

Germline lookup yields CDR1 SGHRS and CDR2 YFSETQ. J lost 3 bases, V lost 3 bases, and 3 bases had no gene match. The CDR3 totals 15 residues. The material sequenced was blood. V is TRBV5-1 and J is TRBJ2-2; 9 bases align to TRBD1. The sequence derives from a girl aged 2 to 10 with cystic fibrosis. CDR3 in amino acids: CASSSWTGDTGELFF. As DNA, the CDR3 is TGCGCCAGCAGCTCCTGGACAGGGGACACCGGGGAGCTGTTTTTT.